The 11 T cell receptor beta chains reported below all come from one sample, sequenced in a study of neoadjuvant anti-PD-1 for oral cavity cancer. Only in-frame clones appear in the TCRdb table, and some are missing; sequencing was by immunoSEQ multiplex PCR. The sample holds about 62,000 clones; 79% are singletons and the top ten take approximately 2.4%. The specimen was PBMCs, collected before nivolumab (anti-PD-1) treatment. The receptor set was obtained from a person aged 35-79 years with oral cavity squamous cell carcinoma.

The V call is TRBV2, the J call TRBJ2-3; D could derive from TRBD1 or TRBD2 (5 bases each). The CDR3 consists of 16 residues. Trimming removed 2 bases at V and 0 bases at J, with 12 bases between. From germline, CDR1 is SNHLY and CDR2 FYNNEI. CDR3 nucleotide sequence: TGTGCCAGCAGTGAAAAGGGACCCTGGAGCACAGATACGCAGTATTTT. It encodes CASSEKGPWSTDTQYF.

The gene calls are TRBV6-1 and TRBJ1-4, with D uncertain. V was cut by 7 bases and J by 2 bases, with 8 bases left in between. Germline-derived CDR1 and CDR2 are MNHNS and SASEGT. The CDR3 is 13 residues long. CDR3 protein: CASNRRTNEKLFF. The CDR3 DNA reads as TGTGCCAGCAATCGACGGACTAATGAAAAACTGTTTTTT.

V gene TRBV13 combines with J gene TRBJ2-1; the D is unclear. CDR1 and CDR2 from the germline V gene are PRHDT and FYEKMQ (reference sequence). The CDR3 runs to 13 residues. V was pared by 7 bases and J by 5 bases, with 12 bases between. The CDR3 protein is CASTFVRNNEQFF. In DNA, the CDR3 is TGTGCCAGCACCTTCGTTCGAAACAATGAGCAGTTCTTC. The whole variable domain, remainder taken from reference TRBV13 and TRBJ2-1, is AAGVIQSPRHLIKEKRETATLKCYPIPRHDTVYWYQQGPGQDPQFLISFYEKMQSDKGSIPDRFSAQQFSDYHSELNMSSLELGDSALYFCASTFVRNNEQFFGPGTRLTVL.

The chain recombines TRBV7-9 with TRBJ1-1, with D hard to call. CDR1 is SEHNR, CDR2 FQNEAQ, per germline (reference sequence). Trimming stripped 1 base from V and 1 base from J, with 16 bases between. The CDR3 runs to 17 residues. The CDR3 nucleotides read TGTGCCAGCAGCTTAGAGTTGGTCTTGGCCGCGAACACTGAAGCTTTCTTT. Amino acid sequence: CASSLELVLAANTEAFF.

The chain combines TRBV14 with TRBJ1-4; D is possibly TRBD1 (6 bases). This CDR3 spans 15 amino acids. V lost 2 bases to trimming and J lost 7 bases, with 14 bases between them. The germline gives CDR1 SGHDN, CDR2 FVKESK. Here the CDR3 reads CASSQFSSGVEKLFF. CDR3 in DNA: TGTGCCAGCAGCCAATTCTCTTCAGGGGTTGAAAAACTGTTTTTT.

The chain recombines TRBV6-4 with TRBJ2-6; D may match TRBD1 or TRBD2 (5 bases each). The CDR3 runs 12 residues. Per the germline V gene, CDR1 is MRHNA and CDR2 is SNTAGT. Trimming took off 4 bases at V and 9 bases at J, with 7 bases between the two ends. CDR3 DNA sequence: TGTGCCAGCAGTGTGAGGGGCAACGTCCTGACTTTC. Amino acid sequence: CASSVRGNVLTF.

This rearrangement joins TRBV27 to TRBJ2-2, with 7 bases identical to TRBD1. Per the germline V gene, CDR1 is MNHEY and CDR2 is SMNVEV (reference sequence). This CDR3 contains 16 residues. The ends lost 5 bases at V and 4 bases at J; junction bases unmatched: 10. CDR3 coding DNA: TGTGCCAGCAGTCAGAGACAGGGTGGATCCACCGGGGAGCTGTTTTTT. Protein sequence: CASSQRQGGSTGELFF.

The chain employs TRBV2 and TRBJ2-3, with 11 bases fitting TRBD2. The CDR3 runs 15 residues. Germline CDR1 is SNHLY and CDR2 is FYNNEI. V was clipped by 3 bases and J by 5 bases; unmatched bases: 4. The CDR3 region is CASSDALAGGDTQYF. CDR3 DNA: TGTGCCAGCAGTGATGCTCTAGCGGGGGGAGATACGCAGTATTTT.

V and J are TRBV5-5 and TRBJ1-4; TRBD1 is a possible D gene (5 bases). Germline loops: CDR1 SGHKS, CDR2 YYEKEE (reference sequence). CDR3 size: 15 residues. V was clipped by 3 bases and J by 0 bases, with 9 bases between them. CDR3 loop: CASSSGTATNEKLFF. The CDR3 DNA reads TGTGCCAGCAGCTCTGGGACGGCAACTAATGAAAAACTGTTTTTT.

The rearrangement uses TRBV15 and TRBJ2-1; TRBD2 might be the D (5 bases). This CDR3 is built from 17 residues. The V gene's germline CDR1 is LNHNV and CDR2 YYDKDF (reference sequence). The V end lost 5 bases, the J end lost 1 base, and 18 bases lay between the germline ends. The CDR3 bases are TGTGCCACCAGCGCGGGTGGGCGGGCCTCATCCTACAATGAGCAGTTCTTC. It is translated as CATSAGGRASSYNEQFF.

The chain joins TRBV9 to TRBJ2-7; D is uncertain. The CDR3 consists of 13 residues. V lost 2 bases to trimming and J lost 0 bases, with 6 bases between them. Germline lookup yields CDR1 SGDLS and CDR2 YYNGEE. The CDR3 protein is CASSVGTSYEQYF. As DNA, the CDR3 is TGTGCCAGCAGCGTGGGAACCTCCTACGAGCAGTACTTC.